These T cell receptor beta chains were read from a single sample in a study of blood T cell repertoires in COVID-19. Generated by immunoSEQ multiplex PCR, the TCRdb table keeps only in-frame clones and is missing some. The repertoire consists of about 260,000 clones, with just under 85% occurring once and the leading ten covering about 2%. Material for sequencing was peripheral blood. The receptors derive from a woman of 80 years or more with acute or convalescent COVID-19. The CDR3 runs from the conserved cysteine through the conserved F or W. The order of the fields is J gene, V gene, clone size, D gene, CDR3 protein, CDR3 DNA. A D gene is named only where the DNA matches it firmly. Clone size is not always given. Where it is, it says once, few, many or a class for expanded clones.

j_call: TRBJ1-2
v_call: TRBV5-8
clone_size: -
d_call: -
cdr3_aa: CASSSRGAGDF
cdr3_nt: TGTGCCAGCAGCTCTAGGGGCGCAGGGGACTTC

j_call: TRBJ1-2
v_call: TRBV10-3
clone_size: -
d_call: -
cdr3_aa: CAISESSANYGYTF
cdr3_nt: TGTGCCATCAGTGAGTCTTCTGCTAACTATGGCTACACCTTC

j_call: TRBJ1-3
v_call: TRBV11-2
clone_size: -
d_call: -
cdr3_aa: CASSSRTVSSGNTIYF
cdr3_nt: TGTGCCAGCAGCTCCCGGACAGTAAGCTCTGGAAACACCATATATTTT

j_call: TRBJ2-2
v_call: TRBV3-1/TRBV3-2
clone_size: -
d_call: TRBD2
cdr3_aa: CASSPRPLAGTGELFF
cdr3_nt: TGTGCCAGCAGCCCAAGACCACTAGCGGGGACCGGGGAGCTGTTTTTT

j_call: TRBJ1-5
v_call: TRBV3-1/TRBV3-2
clone_size: -
d_call: -
cdr3_aa: CASSQDTGSNQPQHF
cdr3_nt: TGTGCCAGCAGCCAAGATACCGGGAGCAATCAGCCCCAGCATTTT

j_call: TRBJ2-7
v_call: TRBV7-2
clone_size: -
d_call: -
cdr3_aa: CASSLSPTYEQYF
cdr3_nt: TGTGCCAGCAGCTTATCCCCAACCTACGAGCAGTACTTC

j_call: TRBJ2-1
v_call: TRBV20-1
clone_size: -
d_call: -
cdr3_aa: CSASWRDSYNEQFF
cdr3_nt: TGCAGTGCTAGTTGGCGGGACTCCTACAATGAGCAGTTCTTC

j_call: TRBJ1-5
v_call: TRBV2
clone_size: -
d_call: -
cdr3_aa: CASSVQGGPNQPQHF
cdr3_nt: TGTGCCAGCAGTGTACAGGGAGGGCCCAATCAGCCCCAGCATTTT

j_call: TRBJ1-1
v_call: TRBV13
clone_size: many
d_call: TRBD1
cdr3_aa: CASRERTGDTEAFF
cdr3_nt: TGTGCCAGCAGGGAGAGGACAGGGGACACTGAAGCTTTCTTT

j_call: TRBJ1-4
v_call: TRBV5-5
clone_size: -
d_call: TRBD1
cdr3_aa: CASSYRGVGEKLFF
cdr3_nt: TGTGCCAGCAGCTACAGGGGAGTTGGGGAAAAACTGTTTTTT

j_call: TRBJ1-2
v_call: TRBV2
clone_size: -
d_call: TRBD1
cdr3_aa: CASSVAGGIDGYTF
cdr3_nt: TGTGCCAGCAGTGTGGCAGGGGGCATAGATGGCTACACCTTC

j_call: TRBJ1-6
v_call: TRBV28
clone_size: -
d_call: -
cdr3_aa: CASSLRANSPLHF
cdr3_nt: TGTGCCAGCAGTTTACGTGCGAATTCACCCCTCCACTTT

j_call: TRBJ2-7
v_call: TRBV5-1
clone_size: -
d_call: TRBD2
cdr3_aa: CASSSGGYEQYF
cdr3_nt: TGCGCCAGCAGCTCGGGGGGATACGAGCAGTACTTC

j_call: TRBJ1-3
v_call: TRBV19
clone_size: -
d_call: -
cdr3_aa: CASNELSGNTIYF
cdr3_nt: TGTGCCAGTAATGAGCTCTCTGGAAACACCATATATTTT

j_call: TRBJ2-1
v_call: TRBV7-3
clone_size: -
d_call: TRBD1
cdr3_aa: CASSSDRATYNEQFF
cdr3_nt: TGTGCCAGCAGCTCGGACAGGGCCACCTACAATGAGCAGTTCTTC

j_call: TRBJ1-1
v_call: TRBV6-2/TRBV6-3
clone_size: -
d_call: -
cdr3_aa: CASSYDAEDYTEAFF
cdr3_nt: TGTGCCAGCAGTTACGACGCGGAGGACTACACTGAAGCTTTCTTT

j_call: TRBJ1-2
v_call: TRBV12-3/TRBV12-4
clone_size: -
d_call: -
cdr3_aa: CASTNSYYGYTF
cdr3_nt: TGTGCCAGCACCAACTCGTACTATGGCTACACCTTC

j_call: TRBJ1-2
v_call: TRBV19
clone_size: -
d_call: TRBD1
cdr3_aa: CASSTGQGGNYGYTF
cdr3_nt: TGTGCCAGTAGTACAGGACAGGGTGGGAACTATGGCTACACCTTC

j_call: TRBJ1-5
v_call: TRBV19
clone_size: once
d_call: TRBD1
cdr3_aa: CASTPGQGLNQPQHF
cdr3_nt: TGTGCCAGTACCCCGGGACAGGGACTAAATCAGCCCCAGCATTTT

j_call: TRBJ2-1
v_call: TRBV27
clone_size: -
d_call: TRBD1
cdr3_aa: CASSSGTGGRKYNEQFF
cdr3_nt: TGTGCCAGCAGTTCTGGGACAGGGGGAAGAAAGTACAATGAGCAGTTCTTC

j_call: TRBJ2-5
v_call: TRBV15
clone_size: -
d_call: -
cdr3_aa: CATSLRGYPWTQYF
cdr3_nt: TGTGCCACCAGTTTAAGGGGTTACCCTTGGACCCAGTACTTC

j_call: TRBJ2-2
v_call: TRBV3-1/TRBV3-2
clone_size: -
d_call: TRBD2
cdr3_aa: CASSHEGLADTGELFF
cdr3_nt: TGTGCCAGCAGCCACGAGGGACTAGCGGACACCGGGGAGCTGTTTTTT

j_call: TRBJ2-7
v_call: TRBV12-3/TRBV12-4
clone_size: few
d_call: -
cdr3_aa: CATQIQGPYEQYF
cdr3_nt: TGTGCCACCCAGATACAGGGTCCCTACGAGCAGTACTTC

j_call: TRBJ2-7
v_call: TRBV7-2
clone_size: many
d_call: TRBD1
cdr3_aa: CASSPTGTVGEQYF
cdr3_nt: TGTGCCAGCAGCCCAACCGGGACAGTAGGTGAGCAGTACTTC

j_call: TRBJ2-1
v_call: TRBV18
clone_size: -
d_call: TRBD2
cdr3_aa: CASSPSAGGINEQFF
cdr3_nt: TGTGCCAGCTCCCCCTCTGCGGGGGGCATCAATGAGCAGTTCTTC

j_call: TRBJ2-2
v_call: TRBV6-6
clone_size: few
d_call: TRBD1
cdr3_aa: CASSDQGAWTTGELFF
cdr3_nt: TGTGCCAGCAGCGACCAGGGGGCTTGGACCACCGGGGAGCTGTTTTTT

j_call: TRBJ2-4
v_call: TRBV19
clone_size: -
d_call: -
cdr3_aa: CASSDGGLAKNIQYF
cdr3_nt: TGTGCCAGTTCGGACGGAGGACTAGCCAAAAACATTCAGTACTTC